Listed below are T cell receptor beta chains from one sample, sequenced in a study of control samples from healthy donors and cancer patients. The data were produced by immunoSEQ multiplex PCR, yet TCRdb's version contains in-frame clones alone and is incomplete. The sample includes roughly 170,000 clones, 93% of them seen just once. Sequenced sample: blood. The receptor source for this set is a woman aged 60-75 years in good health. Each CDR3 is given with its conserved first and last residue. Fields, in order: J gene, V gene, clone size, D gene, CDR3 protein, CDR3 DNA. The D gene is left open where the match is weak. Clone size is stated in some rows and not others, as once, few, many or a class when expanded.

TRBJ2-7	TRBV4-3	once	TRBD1	CASSQDLFGGTGSYEQYF	TGCGCCAGCAGCCAAGATTTATTTGGAGGGACAGGGTCCTACGAGCAGTACTTC
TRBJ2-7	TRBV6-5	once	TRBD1	CASREGQGAKYEQYF	TGTGCCAGCAGGGAGGGACAGGGGGCGAAATACGAGCAGTACTTC
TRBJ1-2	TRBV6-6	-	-	CASSQDPYDGYTF	TGTGCCAGCAGCCAAGATCCTTACGATGGCTACACCTTC
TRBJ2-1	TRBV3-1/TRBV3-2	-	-	CASSRSEASQFF	TGTGCCAGCAGCCGCAGTGAGGCGAGTCAGTTCTTC
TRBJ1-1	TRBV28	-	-	CASSVHRMNTEAFF	TGTGCCAGCAGTGTGCACAGGATGAACACTGAAGCTTTCTTT
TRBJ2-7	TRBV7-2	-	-	CASSLVHNGGNEQYF	TGTGCCAGCAGCTTAGTTCATAATGGGGGTAACGAGCAGTACTTC
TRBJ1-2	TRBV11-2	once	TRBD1	CASSLVGTGATYGYTF	TGTGCCAGCAGCCTAGTCGGGACAGGGGCTACCTATGGCTACACCTTC
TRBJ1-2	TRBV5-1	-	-	CASSLDPRKSTDLYGYTF	TGCGCCAGCAGCTTGGATCCGAGGAAGTCTACGGATCTATATGGCTACACCTTC
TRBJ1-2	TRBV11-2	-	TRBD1	CASSLTQGVANYGYTF	TGTGCCAGCAGCTTGACTCAGGGGGTGGCTAACTATGGCTACACCTTC
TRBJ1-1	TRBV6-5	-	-	CASSQLGVVTEAFF	TGTGCCAGCAGCCAATTGGGTGTTGTCACTGAAGCTTTCTTT
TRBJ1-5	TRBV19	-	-	CASSMSQGTQPQHF	TGTGCCAGTAGTATGTCACAGGGAACTCAGCCCCAGCATTTT
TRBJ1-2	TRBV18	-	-	CASSPYVSAARGYTF	TGTGCCAGCTCACCATATGTTTCGGCGGCTCGTGGCTACACCTTC
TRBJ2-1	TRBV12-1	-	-	CASRPLKSSYNEQFF	TGTGCCAGCAGACCTCTCAAGAGCTCCTACAATGAGCAGTTCTTC
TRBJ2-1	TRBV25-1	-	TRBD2	CATPGTSGGADCEQFF	TGTGCCACCCCCGGGACTAGCGGGGGGGCCGATTGCGAGCAGTTCTTC
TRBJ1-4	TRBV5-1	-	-	CASSLAPQGSHEKLFF	TGCGCCAGCAGCTTGGCCCCCCAGGGGTCGCATGAAAAACTGTTTTTT
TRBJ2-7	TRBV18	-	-	CASSPPGPRPSYEQYF	TGTGCCAGCTCACCCCCGGGCCCAAGGCCCTCCTACGAGCAGTACTTC
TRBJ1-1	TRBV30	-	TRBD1	CAWSNGQGTTEAFF	TGTGCCTGGAGCAACGGACAGGGGACCACTGAAGCTTTCTTT
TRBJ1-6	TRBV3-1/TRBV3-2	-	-	CASSQGFSDSPLHF	TGTGCCAGCAGCCAAGGGTTCTCGGATTCACCCCTCCACTTT
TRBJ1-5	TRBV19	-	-	CASSIARGNQPQHF	TGTGCCAGTAGTATAGCGCGCGGCAATCAGCCCCAGCATTTT
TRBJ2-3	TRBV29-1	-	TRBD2	CSVLAGDTDTQYF	TGCAGCGTCCTAGCGGGGGACACAGATACGCAGTATTTT
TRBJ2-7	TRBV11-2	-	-	CASSLGPLSYEQYF	TGTGCCAGCAGCTTAGGGCCACTATCCTACGAGCAGTACTTC
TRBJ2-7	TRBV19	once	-	CASSKGGGRSYEQYF	TGTGCCAGTAGTAAGGGGGGGGGTAGGTCCTACGAGCAGTACTTC
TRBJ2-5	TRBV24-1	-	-	CATSDPRGAGGETQYF	TGTGCCACCAGTGATCCCCGGGGGGCCGGGGGAGAGACCCAGTACTTC
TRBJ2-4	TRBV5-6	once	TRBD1	CASSRDSAAKNIQYF	TGTGCCAGCAGCCGGGACAGTGCGGCCAAAAACATTCAGTACTTC
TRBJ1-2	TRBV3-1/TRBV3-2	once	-	CASSQFDNNNYGYTF	TGTGCCAGCAGCCAATTTGACAACAATAACTATGGCTACACCTTC
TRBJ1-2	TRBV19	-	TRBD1	CASSLPTGANYGYTF	TGTGCCAGTAGTCTACCGACAGGGGCTAACTATGGCTACACCTTC
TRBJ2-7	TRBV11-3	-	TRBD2	CASSRGGGSYEQYF	TGTGCCAGCAGCCGGGGGGGAGGGTCCTACGAGCAGTACTTC
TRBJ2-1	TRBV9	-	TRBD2	CASSGTSGGAIEQFF	TGTGCCAGCAGCGGGACTAGCGGGGGGGCAATTGAGCAGTTCTTC
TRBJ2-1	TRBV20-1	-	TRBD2	CSAGGSGGTFF	TGCAGTGCTGGGGGAAGCGGGGGGACGTTCTTC
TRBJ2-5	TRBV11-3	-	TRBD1	CASSHNRDRAPETQYF	TGTGCCAGCAGCCACAACCGGGACAGGGCGCCAGAGACCCAGTACTTC
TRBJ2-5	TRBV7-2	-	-	CASSLEGPGWETQYF	TGTGCCAGCAGCTTAGAAGGGCCAGGGTGGGAGACCCAGTACTTC
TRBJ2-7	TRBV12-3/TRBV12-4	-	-	CASSFGQGYEQYF	TGTGCCAGCAGTTTCGGCCAGGGCTACGAGCAGTACTTC
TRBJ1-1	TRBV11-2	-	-	CASSLVVGANTEAFF	TGTGCCAGCAGCTTAGTCGTGGGGGCGAACACTGAAGCTTTCTTT
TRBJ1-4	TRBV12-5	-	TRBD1	CASGSGQGGNEKLFF	TGTGCTAGTGGTTCAGGACAGGGGGGTAATGAAAAACTGTTTTTT
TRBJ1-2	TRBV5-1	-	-	CASSLANDKEFTF	TGCGCCAGCAGCTTGGCCAACGACAAGGAGTTCACCTTC
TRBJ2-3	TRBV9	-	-	CASSVVLERGTQYF	TGTGCCAGCAGCGTAGTTCTTGAGAGGGGAACGCAGTATTTT
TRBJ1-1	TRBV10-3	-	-	CAISESRQGSEAFF	TGTGCCATCAGTGAGTCCCGGCAGGGTAGTGAAGCTTTCTTT
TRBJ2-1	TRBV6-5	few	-	CASSPLGYNEQFF	TGTGCCAGCAGTCCCTTAGGGTACAATGAGCAGTTCTTC
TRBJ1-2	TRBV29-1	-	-	CSVLLQNSYGYTF	TGCAGCGTTCTCTTACAGAACTCCTATGGCTACACCTTC
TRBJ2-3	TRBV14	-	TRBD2	CASSQWTSGSDTQYF	TGTGCCAGCAGCCAATGGACTAGCGGGTCAGATACGCAGTATTTT
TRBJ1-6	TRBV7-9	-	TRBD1	CASSYRDRGNSPLHF	TGTGCCAGCAGCTACCGGGACAGGGGAAATTCACCCCTCCACTTT
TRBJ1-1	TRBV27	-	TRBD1	CASSLPSGQGLNTEAFF	TGTGCCAGCAGTTTACCCTCGGGACAGGGATTGAACACTGAAGCTTTCTTT
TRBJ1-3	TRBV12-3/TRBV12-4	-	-	CASRRTGNTIYF	TGTGCCAGCAGGAGGACTGGAAACACCATATATTTT
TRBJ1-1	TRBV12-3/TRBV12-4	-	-	CASTGVAEAFF	TGTGCCAGCACAGGGGTGGCTGAAGCTTTCTTT
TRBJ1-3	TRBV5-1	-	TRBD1	CASSWAQQGSSGNTIYF	TGCGCCAGCAGCTGGGCTCAACAGGGGAGCTCTGGAAACACCATATATTTT
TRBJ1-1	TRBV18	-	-	CASSPQALERFTEAFF	TGTGCCAGCTCACCACAGGCTCTAGAACGTTTCACTGAAGCTTTCTTT
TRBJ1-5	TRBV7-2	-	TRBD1	CASSRTGGFYSNQPQHF	TGTGCCAGCAGCCGGACAGGGGGCTTTTATAGCAATCAGCCCCAGCATTTT
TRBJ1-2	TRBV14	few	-	CASSQRGAVNYGYTF	TGTGCCAGCAGCCAACGGGGGGCCGTTAACTATGGCTACACCTTC
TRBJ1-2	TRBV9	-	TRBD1	CASSPRDRDKYGYTF	TGTGCCAGCAGCCCGCGGGACAGAGACAAGTATGGCTACACCTTC
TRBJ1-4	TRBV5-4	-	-	CASSLYSRSYGKGELFF	TGTGCCAGCAGCTTGTATAGTCGGAGTTACGGAAAAGGGGAACTGTTTTTT
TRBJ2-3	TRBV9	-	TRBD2	CASSVVGTSGGDTQYF	TGTGCCAGCAGCGTAGTCGGGACTAGCGGGGGAGATACGCAGTATTTT
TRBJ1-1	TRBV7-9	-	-	CASSAYREGGTEAFF	TGTGCCAGCAGCGCTTACAGGGAAGGAGGCACTGAAGCTTTCTTT
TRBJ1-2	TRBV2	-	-	CASSDLKGFSGYTF	TGTGCCAGCAGTGACTTGAAAGGGTTTAGTGGCTACACCTTC
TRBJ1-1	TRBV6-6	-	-	CASSYSARETEAFF	TGTGCCAGCAGTTACTCCGCCAGGGAGACTGAAGCTTTCTTT
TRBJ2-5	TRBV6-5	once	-	CASSRTDQETQYF	TGTGCCAGCAGTCGGACGGATCAAGAGACCCAGTACTTC
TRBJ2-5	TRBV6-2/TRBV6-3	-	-	CASSQPPSSQETQYF	TGTGCCAGCAGCCAACCTCCTAGCAGCCAAGAGACCCAGTACTTC
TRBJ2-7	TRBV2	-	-	CASSETYEQYF	TGTGCCAGCAGTGAAACCTACGAGCAGTACTTC
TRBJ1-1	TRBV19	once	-	CAIEGGLNTEAFF	TGTGCCATTGAAGGGGGTCTGAACACTGAAGCTTTCTTT
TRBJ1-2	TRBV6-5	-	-	CASSSGTPPNYGYTF	TGTGCCAGCTCTTCCGGGACACCTCCTAACTATGGCTACACCTTC